This T cell receptor (beta chain) was identified in a study of T-cell reconstitution after alpha-beta-depleted transplantation in children. The authors prepared the TCRbeta library with unique molecular identifiers. One entry per CDR3 protein results from TCRdb running MiXCR on the PCR reads. The table shows about 72,000 distinct CDR3 sequences, with 6% to 8% occurring only once. This clonotype was recorded at least ten times. In germline, CDR1 is SQVTM, CDR2 ANQGSEA. Deletions cut 4 bases from V and 6 bases from J, with 19 bases between. The CDR3 totals 14 residues. The sequenced sample was PBMCs from the stem cell graft donor, obtained from the stem cell graft. The gene calls are TRBV29-1 and TRBJ2-7; weak D call: TRBD2 (6 bases). The TCR comes from a human donor who donated a stem cell graft to a child with acute lymphoblastic leukemia. The CDR3 DNA reads TGCAGCGTTGCCCGGGACCGGGGGATCTCCGAGCAGTACTTC. It translates to CSVARDRGISEQYF.